What follows are 24 T cell receptor beta chains derived from one specimen sequenced in a study of CD4 and CD8 cells across lung adenocarcinoma regions. TCRdb reprocessed the PCR reads via MiXCR and lists one record per CDR3 protein. Here the sample spans 5,000 or so distinct CDR3 sequences, about 61% being singletons. Input material: CD4+ T cells from the center of a lung tumor. The receptors here all came from a male donor with lung adenocarcinoma. The CD4 and CD8 labels of this study may be unreliable.

This chain connects TRBV6-1 to TRBJ1-2; the D is unclear. This CDR3 is 15 amino acids long. Germline CDR1 MNHNS, CDR2 SASEGT. Trimming removed 0 bases at V and 0 bases at J, with 8 bases between. CDR3 bases: TGTGCCAGCAGTGAAGCGTGGAGACCTAACTATGGCTACACCTTC. As protein: CASSEAWRPNYGYTF.

The chain uses TRBV6-1 and TRBJ2-2; 9 bases align to TRBD2. The CDR3 length is 15 residues. Trimming took 6 bases from V and 2 from J; bases not matched to a gene: 4. From germline, CDR1 is MNHNS and CDR2 SASEGT. The CDR3 region has the DNA TGTGCCAGCAGAGAGACTAGCGGTAACACCGGGGAGCTGTTTTTT. It is translated as CASRETSGNTGELFF.

In its sample, this clonotype is medium-sized. V usage is TRBV6-1 and J usage is TRBJ1-1, with D possibly TRBD1 on 5 matching bases. Trimming pared 4 bases from V and 1 base from J, leaving 13 bases between. The germline gives CDR1 MNHNS, CDR2 SASEGT. The CDR3 is 15 residues long. CDR3 nucleotide sequence: TGTGCCAGCAGTGCGGGACTCAGCAGGAACACTGAAGCTTTCTTT. The encoded protein is CASSAGLSRNTEAFF.

This clonotype was found a few times. The V and J genes are TRBV6-5 and TRBJ1-1, with D unresolved. This CDR3 region has 15 residues. The V gene's germline CDR1 is MNHEY and CDR2 SVGAGI. V shed 0 bases and J shed 1 base, with 9 bases lying between them. DNA of the CDR3: TGTGCCAGCAGTTACTCGAGGCATTCGAACACTGAAGCTTTCTTT. Residues: CASSYSRHSNTEAFF.

V usage is TRBV6-1 and J usage is TRBJ2-1; 7 nucleotides line up with TRBD2. CDR1 is MNHNS, CDR2 SASEGT, per germline. The CDR3 covers 16 residues. V lost 0 bases, J lost 6 bases, and 8 bases stayed unmatched. The CDR3 bases are TGTGCCAGCAGTGAAGCTCTGCTAGGCGGGGGCAATGAGCAGTTCTTC. It is translated as CASSEALLGGGNEQFF.

The chain combines TRBV27 with TRBJ2-1, with D possibly TRBD1 on 6 matching bases. Germline assignment: CDR1 MNHEY and CDR2 SMNVEV (reference sequence). The CDR3 length is 16 residues. The V gene lost 7 bases and the J gene lost 0 bases, with 16 bases spanning the gap. The CDR3 protein is CASKSQGQSSYNEQFF. The CDR3 coding sequence is TGTGCCAGCAAATCACAGGGCCAGTCCTCCTACAATGAGCAGTTCTTC.

This clonotype was picked up a small number of times. This likely comes from a read error, as the CDR3 has no conserved phenylalanine or tryptophan at its end. No DNA is shown, since the ends of the CDR3 on it are uncertain; the CDR3 is the one TCRdb lists. This chain's CDR3 is CLGIGRAHV. The V call is TRBV22-1, the J call TRBJ1-2. TRBV22-1 represents a pseudogene. Counting both end residues, the CDR3 totals 9 amino acids.

This clonotype is deemed medium-sized. The chain joins TRBV6-1 to TRBJ1-1, with D perhaps TRBD1 (5 bases). Germline V lookup: CDR1 MNHNS, CDR2 SASEGT. CDR3 length: 11 residues. Trimming stripped 6 bases from V and 8 bases from J, with 10 bases between. The CDR3 loop is CASSQGSEAFF. In DNA form, the CDR3 reads TGTGCCAGCAGCCAGGGATCCGAAGCTTTCTTT.

Of note for this clonotype: One end of the junction fails to match germline, which may point to a read error. CDR3 loop: CASSTGNTQFF. CDR3 DNA sequence: TGTGCCAGCAGCACCGGGAATACGCAGTTCTTT. The rearrangement joins TRBV7-6 to TRBJ2-1; possible D gene TRBD2, 5 bases. Germline V gives CDR1 SGHVS, CDR2 FNYEAQ. This CDR3 has 11 amino acids.

This clonotype is termed large. The CDR3 sequence: CASSESQGVNQPQHF. DNA for the CDR3: TGTGCCAGCAGTGAATCTCAGGGTGTGAATCAGCCCCAGCATTTT. The chain employs TRBV6-1 and TRBJ1-5; TRBD1 is a possible D gene (5 bases). V was trimmed by 2 bases and J by 4 bases, leaving 12 bases between them. This CDR3 spans 15 amino acids. Germline CDR1 is MNHNS and CDR2 is SASEGT.

About this clonotype: A read error is possible here, since a much larger clone lies one base away. The chain carries TRBV10-3 and TRBJ2-4; 8 nucleotides match TRBD2. Germline lookup yields CDR1 ENHRY and CDR2 SYGVKD. The junction had 12 bases not matched to a gene; V was cut back by 4 bases and J by 13 bases. This CDR3 is 14 amino acids long. The CDR3 loop is CAISVNSGNNEQYF. The CDR3 DNA sequence: TGTGCCATCAGTGTTAATAGCGGGAATAATGAGCAGTACTTC.

The chain joins TRBV9 to TRBJ2-5; no reliable D call. Trimming took 0 bases from V and 11 from J, leaving 20 bases between them. The CDR3 runs 15 residues. Germline assignment: CDR1 SGDLS and CDR2 YYNGEE. The CDR3 DNA reads TGTGCCAGCAGCGTAGATAGTCAAGAAGCAGATACGCAGTACTTC. It translates to CASSVDSQEADTQYF.

Worth noting for this clonotype: Its ends do not fully match the called genes, so a read error is possible. The gene calls are TRBV7-7 and TRBJ2-7, with D uncertain. Gene TRBJ2-5 matches the end of the DNA better, so the J call may be wrong. The germline gives CDR1 SSHAT, CDR2 FNYEAQ (reference sequence). This CDR3 contains 14 residues. CDR3 amino acids: CASSLVGPQETQYF. The CDR3 DNA sequence: TGTGCTAGCAGCTTAGTTGGCCCCCAAGAGACCCAGTACTTC.

This chain connects TRBV6-1 to TRBJ1-2; the D gene is possibly TRBD1 (5 bases). The CDR3 consists of 13 residues. CDR1 and CDR2 (germline): MNHNS, SASEGT. Trimming removed 0 bases from V and 6 bases from J, with 8 bases in between. In DNA form, the CDR3 reads TGTGCCAGCAGTGAAGCGGGGCTTCATGGCTACACCTTC. This gives the protein CASSEAGLHGYTF.

The chain is built from TRBV6-1 and TRBJ2-1, with D possibly matching TRBD2 (6 bases). Trimming took 3 bases from V and 2 from J, leaving 14 bases between them. Germline V gene sequence: CDR1 MNHNS, CDR2 SASEGT. The CDR3 length is 16 residues. The CDR3, as DNA: TGTGCCAGCAGTGATACCGGGACTTACACCTACAATGAGCAGTTCTTC. This translates into CASSDTGTYTYNEQFF.

The chain recombines TRBV6-5 with TRBJ2-3; 10 positions agree with TRBD1. Germline V gene data show CDR1 as MNHEY and CDR2 as SVGAGI. The CDR3 is 16 amino acids. The junction had 4 bases not matched to a gene; V was cut back by 0 bases and J by 4 bases. The DNA for the CDR3 is TGTGCCAGCAGTTACTCCAGCGGGACAGGGGCAGATACGCAGTATTTT. This sequence encodes CASSYSSGTGADTQYF.

The chain combines TRBV6-5 with TRBJ1-3, with D possibly TRBD1 on 5 matching bases. CDR3 length: 16 residues. Trimming left V 2 bases short and J 0 bases short, with 11 bases between. The germline gives CDR1 MNHEY, CDR2 SVGAGI. CDR3: CASSYVRGSSGNTIYF. The CDR3 region has the DNA TGTGCCAGCAGTTACGTGAGGGGCAGCTCTGGAAACACCATATATTTT.

In its sample, this clonotype ranks as large. The chain links TRBV24-1 to TRBJ2-5; D not resolved. This CDR3 region has 13 residues. Germline lookup yields CDR1 KGHDR and CDR2 SFDVKD. The germline V and J ends were trimmed by 9 bases and 5 bases, with 15 bases remaining between them. The CDR3 region has the DNA TGTGCCACCTCCTTAATCGGTGAGGAGACCCAGTACTTC. Translated, it gives CATSLIGEETQYF.

In its sample, this clonotype is medium-sized (0.01 to 0.1%). This chain links TRBV25-1 with TRBJ1-2; D is ambiguous. V shed 6 bases and J shed 5 bases, with 10 bases lying between them. This CDR3 is 12 amino acids long. Germline CDR1 MGHDK, CDR2 SYGVNS. CDR3: CASSDRRYGYTF. CDR3 bases: TGTGCCAGCAGCGACCGGCGGTATGGCTACACCTTC.

V gene TRBV6-1 combines with J gene TRBJ2-5, with 7 bases identical to TRBD1. The tail of the sequence fits TRBJ2-7 better, so the J call may be wrong. The germline gives CDR1 MNHNS, CDR2 SASEGT. The CDR3 length is 14 residues. CDR3 loop: CASSETGTDYEQYF. The CDR3 DNA sequence: TGTGCCAGCAGTGAGACGGGGACAGACTACGAGCAGTACTTC.

This chain connects TRBV10-3 to TRBJ1-2; D might be TRBD1 (5 bases). The germline gives CDR1 ENHRY, CDR2 SYGVKD. V was pared by 11 bases and J by 8 bases, with 18 bases between. The CDR3 sequence is 12 residues long. As DNA, the CDR3 is TGTGCCCTCTGGACGGGGGGTCAAGGCTACACCTTC. It encodes CALWTGGQGYTF.

About this clonotype: Compared with germline, one end of the junction differs, possibly owing to a read error. J is TRBJ2-1 and V is TRBV6-1; 7 bases match TRBD1. CDR3 length equals 14 residues. CDR1 is MNHNS and CDR2 is SASEGT in the germline V gene. CDR3: CASRGTARSDEQFF. The CDR3 nucleotides read TGTGCCAGCAGAGGGACAGCAAGATCCGATGAGCAGTTTTTT.

This clonotype was seen a few times. The chain links TRBV6-5 to TRBJ1-1; 10 positions match TRBD1. Trimming at V came to 2 bases and at J to 1 base, leaving 4 bases not matched to a gene. The V gene's germline CDR1 is MNHEY and CDR2 SVGAGI. The CDR3 totals 16 residues. This CDR3 is CASSYVRDRGNTEAFF. The CDR3 nucleotides are TGTGCCAGCAGTTACGTCCGGGACAGGGGGAACACTGAAGCTTTCTTT.

With regard to this clonotype: Just one base apart from a much larger clone, this may be a read error. The chain has TRBV6-1 and TRBJ2-1; 7 bases map to TRBD1. The V and J ends lost 11 bases and 10 bases, in that order; junction bases with no gene match: 11. The CDR3 contains 12 residues. The germline V gene encodes CDR1 MNHNS and CDR2 SASEGT. DNA for the CDR3: TGTGCCCTCGCTCCACAGGGGTACGAGCAGTTCTTC. Protein product: CALAPQGYEQFF.